The rows below give T cell receptor beta chains drawn from one sample of a study of blood T cells in healthy people across ages. TCRdb reprocessed the 5' RACE reads with MiXCR, giving one entry per CDR3 protein. The table lists hundreds of thousands of distinct CDR3 sequences, roughly 44% of them singletons. The sample comprised blood. The receptors come from a man between 60 and 75 years old in good health. CDR3s leave out the opening cysteine and the closing phenylalanine or tryptophan.

CDR3: ASSFETGVEY
J: TRBJ2-7
V: TRBV5-1

CDR3: SGGEGRFYNEQF
J: TRBJ2-1
V: TRBV20-1

CDR3: ASGLVPELYGYT
J: TRBJ1-2
V: TRBV12-5

CDR3: ASRPGGGNEQF
J: TRBJ2-1
V: TRBV6-5

CDR3: ASTRSSGGHQETQY
J: TRBJ2-5
V: TRBV12-3/TRBV12-4

CDR3: ASSVEGYTDTQY
J: TRBJ2-3
V: TRBV25-1

CDR3: ASSLVGGPSTDTQY
J: TRBJ2-3
V: TRBV5-1

CDR3: SAKRRTYEQY
J: TRBJ2-7
V: TRBV20-1

CDR3: ASSLSTGSEQY
J: TRBJ2-7
V: TRBV27

CDR3: ASSPGTAYEQY
J: TRBJ2-7
V: TRBV18

CDR3: ASSRTGADTQY
J: TRBJ2-3
V: TRBV7-2

CDR3: ASSLEGGNVNEQF
J: TRBJ2-1
V: TRBV5-1

CDR3: ASSYSGMGWGTEAF
J: TRBJ1-1
V: TRBV6-6

CDR3: ASSYDPDPRLAGSAYEQY
J: TRBJ2-7
V: TRBV6-2/TRBV6-3

CDR3: ATSDGGDSTDTQY
J: TRBJ2-3
V: TRBV24-1

CDR3: ASSPGTGYTDTQY
J: TRBJ2-3
V: TRBV7-3

CDR3: SVPKAGHPNEQF
J: TRBJ2-1
V: TRBV29-1

CDR3: ASSYAMMLEKGNNSPLH
J: TRBJ1-6
V: TRBV6-5

CDR3: ASSVCYWDRGYEQY
J: TRBJ2-7
V: TRBV6-4

CDR3: SVAMVTGVLSNTGELF
J: TRBJ2-2
V: TRBV29-1

CDR3: ASSISGNQETQY
J: TRBJ2-5
V: TRBV5-1

CDR3: SAREAGAAHRIGELF
J: TRBJ2-2
V: TRBV20-1

CDR3: ASSVTGTYFQPQH
J: TRBJ1-5
V: TRBV7-2

CDR3: ASSSVLYEQY
J: TRBJ2-7
V: TRBV7-2

CDR3: SALTPGLDYNEQY
J: TRBJ2-7
V: TRBV20-1

CDR3: SVEGRGLNEQF
J: TRBJ2-1
V: TRBV29-1

CDR3: ASSLAPTDTQY
J: TRBJ2-3
V: TRBV12-3/TRBV12-4

CDR3: ASSYSGIGTDTQY
J: TRBJ2-3
V: TRBV6-6

CDR3: ASRDKYNEQF
J: TRBJ2-1
V: TRBV12-3/TRBV12-4

CDR3: ASSFRRTSRSDTQY
J: TRBJ2-3
V: TRBV27

CDR3: ASSDVRGDEQF
J: TRBJ2-1
V: TRBV25-1

CDR3: SARGPSFTSGANVLT
J: TRBJ2-6
V: TRBV20-1

CDR3: ASSQDVIWASYYGYT
J: TRBJ1-2
V: TRBV4-1

CDR3: SVAGLAGGPLVETQY
J: -
V: TRBV29-1

CDR3: SARVGGVPTWEQY
J: TRBJ2-7
V: TRBV20-1

CDR3: ASSPRTGQRTEAF
J: TRBJ1-1
V: TRBV7-9

CDR3: AWSVGGDSYEQY
J: TRBJ2-7
V: TRBV30